This T cell receptor (beta chain) was profiled in a study of immune heterogeneity within non-small cell lung tumors. Broader study findings: Multiple tumor sites within a patient showed recurrence of identical dominant CDR3 beta clonotypes; site-unique high-frequency clones were present as well.

Bulk tumor genomic DNA, 500 to 650 ng per sample, was the template. Several biopsies per primary tumor were taken during surgery, spaced as far apart as possible. The study enrolled patients with untreated, newly diagnosed non-small cell lung cancer who underwent curative surgery. A total of fewer than 19 patients with newly diagnosed non-small cell lung cancer, all of whom were undergoing surgery with curative intent, made up the donors. The V gene's germline CDR1 is SGHAT and CDR2 FQDESV (reference sequence). The CDR3 has 17 residues. A remark on this clonotype: The antigen is not known. One end of the junction is discordant with germline, which a read error may explain.

CDR3 of TCR beta was amplified by multiplex PCR that used 32 V and 13 J primers. TCRdb fed the multiplex PCR reads into MiXCR, producing one record per CDR3 protein. The sample includes 7,000 to 8,000 distinct CDR3 sequences, 20% to 25% of them seen just once. The receptor was isolated from a man aged 55 to 70 with non-small cell lung cancer. Sequencing input: lung tumor tissue. The gene calls are TRBV11-1 and TRBJ2-7, with D perhaps TRBD2 (7 bases). The CDR3 loop reads CASSLDARGAGPYEHYF. CDR3 nucleotide sequence: TGTGCCAGCAGCTTAGACGCACGGGGGGCAGGTCCCTACGAGCACTACTTC.